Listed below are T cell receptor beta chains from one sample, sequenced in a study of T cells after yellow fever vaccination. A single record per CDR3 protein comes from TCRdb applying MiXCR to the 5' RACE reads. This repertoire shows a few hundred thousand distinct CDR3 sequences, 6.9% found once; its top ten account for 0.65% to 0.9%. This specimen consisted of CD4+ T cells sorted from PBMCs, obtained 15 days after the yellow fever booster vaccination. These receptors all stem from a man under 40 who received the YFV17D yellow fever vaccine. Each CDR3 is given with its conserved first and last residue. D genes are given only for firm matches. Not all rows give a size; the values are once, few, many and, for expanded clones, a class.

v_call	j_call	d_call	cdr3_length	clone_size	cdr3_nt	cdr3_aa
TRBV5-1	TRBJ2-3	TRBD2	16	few	TGCGCCAGCAGCGCCGGACTAGCGGGAGTTTCAGATACGCAGTATTTT	CASSAGLAGVSDTQYF
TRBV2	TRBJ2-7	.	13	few	TGTGCCAGCAGACAGGACTCAACCTACGAGCAGTACTTC	CASRQDSTYEQYF
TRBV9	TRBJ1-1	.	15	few	TGTGCCAGCAGCTTGGAAGGATATGGGGACACTGAAGCTTTCTTT	CASSLEGYGDTEAFF
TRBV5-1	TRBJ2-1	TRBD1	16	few	TGCGCCAGCAGCTGGCAGACAGGGGGTACCTACAATGAGCAGTTCTTC	CASSWQTGGTYNEQFF
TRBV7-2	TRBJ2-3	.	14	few	TGTGCCAGCAGCTTAGTACAGAACCCAGATACGCAGTATTTT	CASSLVQNPDTQYF
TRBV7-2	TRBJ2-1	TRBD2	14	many	TGTGCCAGCAGCTTATCTAGCGGTCACAATGAGCAGTTCTTC	CASSLSSGHNEQFF
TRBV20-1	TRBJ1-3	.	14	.	TGCAGTGCTAGAACAGCGACCTCTGGAAACACCATATATTTT	CSARTATSGNTIYF
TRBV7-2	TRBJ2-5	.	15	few	TGTGCCAGCAGCCACTCAGGGGAGGGTAGGGAGACCCAGTACTTC	CASSHSGEGRETQYF
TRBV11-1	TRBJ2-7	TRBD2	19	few	TGTGCCAGCAGCTGGGGCCCTGGGGATAGCGGGAGGCAGAGCTACGAGCAGTACTTC	CASSWGPGDSGRQSYEQYF
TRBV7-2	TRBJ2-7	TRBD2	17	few	TGTGCCAGCAGCTTAGTAGCGGGAGGGGGGACTTCCTACGAGCAGTACTTC	CASSLVAGGGTSYEQYF
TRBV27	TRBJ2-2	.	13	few	TGTGCCATCCCTCCCGGAGACACCGGGGAGCTGTTTTTT	CAIPPGDTGELFF
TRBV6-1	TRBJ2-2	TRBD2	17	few	TGTGCCACGCACGGGAGGTACAAATCCGGTGCTACCGGGGAGCTGTTTTTT	CATHGRYKSGATGELFF
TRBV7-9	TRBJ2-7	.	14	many	TGTGCCAGCAGTCTAGAAGGGGCGGTTTACGAGCAGTACTTC	CASSLEGAVYEQYF
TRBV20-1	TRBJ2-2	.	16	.	TGCAGTGCTACCCCTCTGGCGATCGCGAACACCGGGGAGCTGTTTTTT	CSATPLAIANTGELFF
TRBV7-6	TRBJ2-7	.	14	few	TGTGCCAGCAGCCTACTAAGGGGTTCCTACGAGCAGTACTTC	CASSLLRGSYEQYF
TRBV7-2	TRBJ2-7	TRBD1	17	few	TGTGCCAGCAGCACCCGGACAGGCAGATACGGCTCCTACGAGCAGTACTTC	CASSTRTGRYGSYEQYF
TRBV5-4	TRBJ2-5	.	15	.	TGTGCCAGCACCCACATTAACGCTAATCAAGAGACCCAGTACTTC	CASTHINANQETQYF
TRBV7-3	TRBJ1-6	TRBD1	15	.	TGTGCCAGCAGAGCTGAAGACAGGGGAGGGTCACCCCTCCACTTT	CASRAEDRGGSPLHF
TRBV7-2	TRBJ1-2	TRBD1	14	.	TGTGCCAGCAGCCCGCGGGACAGTCGTTCGGGCTACACCTTC	CASSPRDSRSGYTF
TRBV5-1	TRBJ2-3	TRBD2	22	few	TGCGCCAGCAGCTTGGCCCCGGGGATTGGGGCGGGAGTGGGTTCCGGCACAGATACGCAGTATTTT	CASSLAPGIGAGVGSGTDTQYF
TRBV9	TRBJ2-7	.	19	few	TGTGCCAGCAGCGTAGTTGCAGCTCCCCCTGGACAGATCTCCTACGAGCAGTACTTC	CASSVVAAPPGQISYEQYF
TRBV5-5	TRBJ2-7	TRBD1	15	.	TGTGCCAGCAGCTCCCGGACAGGTTACTCCTACGAGCAGTACTTC	CASSSRTGYSYEQYF
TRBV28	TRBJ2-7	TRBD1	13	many	TGTGCCAGTACAGGGGGCTTGGCCTACGAGCAGTACTTC	CASTGGLAYEQYF
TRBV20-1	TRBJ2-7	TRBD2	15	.	TGCAGTGCTAGGCCTAGCGGGAGATTATCCTACGAGCAGTACTTC	CSARPSGRLSYEQYF
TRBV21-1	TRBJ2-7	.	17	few	TGTGCCAGCAGCAAAGCGCTTTGGGAGATAATAGCCTACGAGCAGTACTTC	CASSKALWEIIAYEQYF
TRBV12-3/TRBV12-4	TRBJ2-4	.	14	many	TGTGCCAGCAGTTTAGGGCAGCACAAAAACATTCAGTACTTC	CASSLGQHKNIQYF
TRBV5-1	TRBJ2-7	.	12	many	TGCGCCAGCAGCCCCGACGACTACGAGCAGTACTTC	CASSPDDYEQYF
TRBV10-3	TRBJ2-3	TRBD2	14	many	TGTGCCATCGGACTAGCGGGGGGCACAGATACGCAGTATTTT	CAIGLAGGTDTQYF
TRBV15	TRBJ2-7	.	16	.	TGTGCCACCAGCAGGGATCACAGGGACCTATTATACGAGCAGTACTTC	CATSRDHRDLLYEQYF
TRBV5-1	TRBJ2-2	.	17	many	TGCGCCAGCAGCTTGGGGAGGACAGTAACGAACACCGGGGAGCTGTTTTTT	CASSLGRTVTNTGELFF
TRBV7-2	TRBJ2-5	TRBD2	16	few	TGTGCCAGCAGCATGGGGACTAGCGGGAGGGGTGAGACCCAGTACTTC	CASSMGTSGRGETQYF
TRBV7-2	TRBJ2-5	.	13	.	TGTGCCAGCAGCTTAAGAAGCGGAACCCGGGTGTACTTC	CASSLRSGTRVYF
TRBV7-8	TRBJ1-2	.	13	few	TGTGCCAGCAGCTTAGACAGGGCTTCTGGCTACACCTTC	CASSLDRASGYTF
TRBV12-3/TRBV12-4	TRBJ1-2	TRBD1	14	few	TGTGCCAGCAGTGGGGACAGGGTAAACTATGGCTACACCTTC	CASSGDRVNYGYTF
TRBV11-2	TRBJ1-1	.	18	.	TGTGCCAGCAGCTTAGAGGGACCGCGGACGGTCATGAACACTGAAGCTTTCTTT	CASSLEGPRTVMNTEAFF
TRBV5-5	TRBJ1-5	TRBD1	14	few	TGTGCCAGCAGCACTGACAGGGGGTATCAGCCCCAGCATTTT	CASSTDRGYQPQHF
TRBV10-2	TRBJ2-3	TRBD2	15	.	TGCGCCAGCAGTGACCGACGGCGGGGGACAGATACGCAGTATTTT	CASSDRRRGTDTQYF
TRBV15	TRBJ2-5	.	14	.	TGTGCCACCAGCAGAGAGGCCAGAAAAGAGACCCAGTACTTC	CATSREARKETQYF
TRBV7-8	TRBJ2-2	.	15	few	TGTGCCAGCAGACGAGGGTCCTCCGAAACCGGGGAGCTGTTTTTT	CASRRGSSETGELFF
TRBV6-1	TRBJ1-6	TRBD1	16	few	TGTGCCAGCACCCTTACCCGGACAGGGGGAACTTCACCCCTCCACTTT	CASTLTRTGGTSPLHF
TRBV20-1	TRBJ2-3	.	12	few	TGCAGTGCTCCTCGGCGCGGAGATACGCAGTATTTT	CSAPRRGDTQYF
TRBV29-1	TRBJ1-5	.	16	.	TGCAGCGTTCGCTTTTCGGGTTTGGATCGCAATCAGCCCCAGCATTTT	CSVRFSGLDRNQPQHF
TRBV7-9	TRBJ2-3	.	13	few	TGTGCCAGCAGCCGCGGCCTGGCAGATACGCAGTATTTT	CASSRGLADTQYF
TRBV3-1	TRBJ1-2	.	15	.	TGTGCCAGCAGCCCACGGGACATGGGTGAAGAGGGCTACACCTTC	CASSPRDMGEEGYTF
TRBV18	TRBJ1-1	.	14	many	TGTGCCAGCTCACCAACAGGGAGGAACACTGAAGCTTTCTTT	CASSPTGRNTEAFF
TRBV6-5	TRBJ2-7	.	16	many	TGTGCCAGCAGTTACTCATTCGGTCCGCCTGAGGACGAGCAGTACTTC	CASSYSFGPPEDEQYF
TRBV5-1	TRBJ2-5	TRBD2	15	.	TGCGCCAGCAGCTTGGAGGTTAGCGGGGGGTGGACCCAGTACTTC	CASSLEVSGGWTQYF
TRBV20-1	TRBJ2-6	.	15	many	TGCAGTGCAGGGGCCGGGCTAACTGGGGCCAACGTCCTGACTTTC	CSAGAGLTGANVLTF
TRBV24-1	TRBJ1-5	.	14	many	TGTGCCACCAGTGAGGGGGGTCCGGGCCAGCCCCAGCATTTT	CATSEGGPGQPQHF
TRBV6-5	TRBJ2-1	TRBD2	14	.	TGTGCCAGCAGTTTCCTAGCGGCAGGCAATGAGCAGTTCTTC	CASSFLAAGNEQFF
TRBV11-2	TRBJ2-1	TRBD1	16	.	TGTGCCAGCAGCCCTATCGGACAGGGTGGACGTTATGAGCAGTTCTTC	CASSPIGQGGRYEQFF
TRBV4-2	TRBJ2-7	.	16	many	TGTGCCAGCAGCCAAGCGCAAGGGGGGGAATGGTACGAGCAGTACTTC	CASSQAQGGEWYEQYF
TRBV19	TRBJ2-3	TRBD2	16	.	TGTGCCAGTAGTGGAGGACTAGCGGGGATCACAGATACGCAGTATTTT	CASSGGLAGITDTQYF
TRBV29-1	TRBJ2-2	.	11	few	TGCAGCGTTGAAAACACCGGGGAGCTGTTTTTT	CSVENTGELFF
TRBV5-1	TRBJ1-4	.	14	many	TGCGCCAGCAGCTTTCTGGAACCTAATGAAAAACTGTTTTTT	CASSFLEPNEKLFF
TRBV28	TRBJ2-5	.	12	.	TGTGCCAGCACCCTTAGTGGGGAGACCCAGTACTTC	CASTLSGETQYF
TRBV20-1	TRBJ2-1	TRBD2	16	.	TGCAGTGCTAGAGGACTAGCGGGAGGAAATAGCAATGAGCAGTTCTTC	CSARGLAGGNSNEQFF
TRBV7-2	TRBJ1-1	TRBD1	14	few	TGTGCCAGCAGGTCGCAGGGGGGGAACACTGAAGCTTTCTTT	CASRSQGGNTEAFF
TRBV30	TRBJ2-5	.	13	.	TGTGCCTGGAGTTTCCGGGACAAAGAGACCCAGTACTTC	CAWSFRDKETQYF
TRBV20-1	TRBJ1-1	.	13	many	TGCAGTGCTAGACGGGATCCCAACACTGAAGCTTTCTTT	CSARRDPNTEAFF